Here is one T cell receptor (beta chain) with its context. The antigen it recognizes is unknown. Base qualities are not recorded, but no much larger clone differs from it by a single base. TCRbeta CDR3 regions were amplified from genomic DNA by means of the immunoSEQ Assay, a bias-controlled multiplex PCR. The authors processed their data as follows. The number of nucleated cells in each sample was estimated by amplification of reference gene primers within the assay. To quantify the absolute abundance of each unique TCRbeta CDR3 rearrangement, sequence reads were collapsed and filtered. For each sample, productive Simpson clonality was calculated by taking the square root of Simpson's diversity index across productive rearrangements. Sourced from immuneACCESS, this table was stored by TCRdb with only in-frame sequences that have V and J called. A share of the clones is absent; for the studies checked, an unresolved V gene accounts for under half, and the remainder has no known explanation. V, J and clone size derive from that table, while D and trimming were established from the DNA sequence. The sample table contains about 250,000 clones; only one count was recorded for around 88% of them. The ten largest account for 5.5% to 6% of the sample.

One collaborating source in Seattle enrolled patients while the patients were actively infected and followed the patients over time throughout the course of disease. Collaborating institutions collected whole blood in K2EDTA tubes following their own protocols. Collaborator samples were shipped for TCRbeta analysis as frozen whole blood, isolated PBMCs, or DNA extracted from either sample type. This record belongs to a study of blood T cell repertoires in COVID-19 (TCRdb year 2020). Background on the whole study: The collaborator samples originated in the United States, Italy and Spain and spanned the acute and convalescent phases of COVID-19. Samples were obtained from the ongoing ImmuneRACE study (first 160 participants) and from about 1,300 subjects provided by 6 global collaborators. Where available, HLA class I and class II types were taken from metadata supplied by the sample provider and were not determined by assay-based typing. The repertoires were made available in a free public database intended to serve as a resource for research on the immune response to SARS-CoV-2. The material from the prospective study consisted of cDNA or gDNA derived from T cells, B-cell-depleted T cells, or PBMCs. Nearly every sample came with metadata listing a de-identified subject ID, COVID-19 status, age in years and sex. Subjects who had been exposed to COVID-19, were actively infected with it, or had recovered from it provided the deeply sampled blood TCRbeta repertoires that made up the dataset.

Sequences KGHSH (CDR1) and LQKENI (CDR2) are obtained from the germline V gene. Between the V and J ends, shortened by 3 bases and 3 bases respectively, the junction contains 9 bases. Reading from cysteine to phenylalanine, the CDR3 counts 13 amino acids. Just CDR3 DNA is preserved here, 39 bases in frame from base 1. Overall study outcomes, separate from this receptor: The quantity of clinical and demographic metadata differed by source and by participant and was supplied without curation.

This sequence was found in a woman of 80 years or more with COVID-19, enrolled during active disease. This chain is built from TRBV18 and TRBJ2-7; the D gene assignment is ambiguous. Sequenced sample: peripheral blood. The sequence in DNA is TGTGCCAGCTCACCGGCCTTCAACTACGAGCAGTACTTC. Translated, it reads CASSPAFNYEQYF.